This is a list of T cell receptor beta chains from one sample in a study of cytomegalovirus exposure and HLA in healthy donors. The data were produced by immunoSEQ multiplex PCR, yet TCRdb's version contains in-frame clones alone and is incomplete. The table lists some 110,000 clones, with about 3.8% in the top ten. Sequencing was done on a sample of PBMCs. The source of these receptors is a man aged 25 to 40 in good health and CMV-seronegative. CDR3s include the opening cysteine and the closing phenylalanine or tryptophan. A D gene is named only where the DNA matches it firmly.

D: -
J: TRBJ1-2
V: TRBV19
DNA: TGTGCCAGTAGCCCCCAGGGATTGAGCGGCTACACCTTC
CDR3: CASSPQGLSGYTF

D: -
J: TRBJ1-6
V: TRBV5-1
DNA: TGCGCCAGCAGCTTGGTTGGCAGCGATTCACCCCTCCACTTT
CDR3: CASSLVGSDSPLHF

D: TRBD1
J: TRBJ2-7
V: TRBV18
DNA: TGTGCCAGCTCACCACAGCAGGGGGAGGAGCAGTACTTC
CDR3: CASSPQQGEEQYF

D: -
J: TRBJ1-6
V: TRBV7-2
DNA: TGTGCCAGCAGCTTAAATGCCCACTACTTATCACCCCTCCACTTT
CDR3: CASSLNAHYLSPLHF

D: -
J: TRBJ2-7
V: TRBV5-4
DNA: TGTGCCAGCAGCTTGTTTTATAGGGGATCCTACGAGCAGTACTTC
CDR3: CASSLFYRGSYEQYF

D: -
J: TRBJ1-1
V: TRBV5-4
DNA: TGTGCCAGCAGCGTGACAGGTGTGGGGTACGCTGAAGCTTTCTTT
CDR3: CASSVTGVGYAEAFF

D: -
J: TRBJ2-1
V: TRBV9
DNA: TGTGCCAGCAGCGCGGCACCCCAGGGCAATGAGCAGTTCTTC
CDR3: CASSAAPQGNEQFF

D: TRBD2
J: TRBJ2-5
V: TRBV7-2
DNA: TGTGCCAGCAGCTTCCAGCGGGGGGCCCAAGAGACCCAGTACTTC
CDR3: CASSFQRGAQETQYF

D: TRBD1
J: TRBJ2-7
V: TRBV28
DNA: TGTGCCAGCAGTTCCCCGGCAGGGGGCTCCTACGAGCAGTACTTC
CDR3: CASSSPAGGSYEQYF

D: -
J: TRBJ1-1
V: TRBV6-5
DNA: TGTGCCAGCACCCGCGGGGGCGACACTGAAGCTTTCTTT
CDR3: CASTRGGDTEAFF

D: TRBD1
J: TRBJ2-2
V: TRBV14
DNA: TGTGCCAGCAGCCAAGGACCCTCCAGGACAGGGAACACCGGGGAGCTGTTTTTT
CDR3: CASSQGPSRTGNTGELFF

D: TRBD2
J: TRBJ2-7
V: TRBV5-1
DNA: TGCGCCAGCAGCTCAGTAGCGGGGGGCTACGAGCAGTACTTC
CDR3: CASSSVAGGYEQYF

D: -
J: TRBJ2-1
V: TRBV5-1
DNA: TGCGCCAGCAGCCGAGGGGGGGCACCCTCCTACAATGAGCAGTTCTTC
CDR3: CASSRGGAPSYNEQFF

D: TRBD1
J: TRBJ2-1
V: TRBV2
DNA: TGTGCCAGCAGTCTGACAGGGGATGAGCAGTTCTTC
CDR3: CASSLTGDEQFF

D: -
J: TRBJ2-2
V: TRBV28
DNA: TGTGCCAGCAGTTTACGTTTGGATAGCGGCGGAGGGGTCGGGGAGCTGTTTTTT
CDR3: CASSLRLDSGGGVGELFF

D: TRBD2
J: TRBJ2-1
V: TRBV6-1
DNA: TGTGCCAGCAGTTCGCGGGGGGGCTACAATGAGCAGTTCTTC
CDR3: CASSSRGGYNEQFF

D: -
J: TRBJ2-7
V: TRBV18
DNA: TGTGCCAGCTCACCAGTCCGTTCGGACTCCCTCTACGAGCAGTACTTC
CDR3: CASSPVRSDSLYEQYF

D: TRBD2
J: TRBJ2-3
V: TRBV7-2
DNA: TGTGCCAGCAGTGCGGGGGGCCGAGATACGCAGTATTTT
CDR3: CASSAGGRDTQYF

D: TRBD1
J: TRBJ2-7
V: TRBV10-3
DNA: TGTGCCATCAGTGTCCGGGACAGGGGCTACGAGCAGTACTTC
CDR3: CAISVRDRGYEQYF

D: -
J: TRBJ1-2
V: TRBV29-1
DNA: TGCAGCGTTGTACGGGGGGACTATGGCTACACCTTC
CDR3: CSVVRGDYGYTF

D: -
J: TRBJ1-1
V: TRBV10-1
DNA: TGCGCCAGCAGTGAGTCGCACACTTCACGGGGGTATTTGGGCACTGAAGCTTTCTTT
CDR3: CASSESHTSRGYLGTEAFF

D: TRBD1
J: TRBJ2-7
V: TRBV18
DNA: TGTGCCAGCTCACCACCTAGGGGACAGGGAAACTCCTACGAGCAGTACTTC
CDR3: CASSPPRGQGNSYEQYF

D: -
J: TRBJ2-7
V: TRBV21-1
DNA: TGTGCCAGCAGCAAAGTGTCTAGCGGGGTCCCAACCTACGAGCAGTACTTC
CDR3: CASSKVSSGVPTYEQYF

D: TRBD1
J: TRBJ2-6
V: TRBV7-6
DNA: TGTGCCAGCAGTCAGGGGGCTCCCACCTCTGGGGCCAACGTCCTGACTTTC
CDR3: CASSQGAPTSGANVLTF

D: -
J: TRBJ2-7
V: TRBV7-2
DNA: TGTGCCAGCAGCTTAATTGGTGGGGGGAACTACGAGCAGTACTTC
CDR3: CASSLIGGGNYEQYF

D: TRBD1
J: TRBJ2-3
V: TRBV7-2
DNA: TGTGCCAGCAGCTCCCGACAGGGGGCAGATACGCAGTATTTT
CDR3: CASSSRQGADTQYF

D: TRBD1
J: TRBJ1-4
V: TRBV28
DNA: TGTGCCAGCAGTTTATTAGGGACAGGGCAAACAACTAATGAAAAACTGTTTTTT
CDR3: CASSLLGTGQTTNEKLFF

D: -
J: TRBJ2-1
V: TRBV11-3
DNA: TGTGCCAGCAGCTTAGGGAGTACAGGTTACAATGAGCAGTTCTTC
CDR3: CASSLGSTGYNEQFF

D: TRBD1
J: TRBJ1-1
V: TRBV7-9
DNA: TGTGCCAGCAGCCCGCGGACAGGGCCTTTCTTT
CDR3: CASSPRTGPFF

D: -
J: TRBJ1-2
V: TRBV19
DNA: TGTGCCAGTAGTGCGGGACCTCATGGGAACTATGGCTACACCTTC
CDR3: CASSAGPHGNYGYTF

D: TRBD2
J: TRBJ2-1
V: TRBV11-1
DNA: TGTGCCAGCAGCTTTACTAGCGGCGAGCAGTTCTTC
CDR3: CASSFTSGEQFF

D: TRBD1
J: TRBJ1-1
V: TRBV27
DNA: TGTGCCAGCAGTCCGGGACAGGGTAACCCTGAAGCTTTCTTT
CDR3: CASSPGQGNPEAFF

D: -
J: TRBJ2-6
V: TRBV4-1
DNA: TGCGCCAGCACCAGGGCAGGGCTTATCACTGGGGCCAACGTCCTGACTTTC
CDR3: CASTRAGLITGANVLTF

D: -
J: TRBJ1-6
V: TRBV4-3
DNA: TGCGCCAGCAGCCCTACTGGCGCGGGGCTTCATAATTCACCCCTCCACTTT
CDR3: CASSPTGAGLHNSPLHF

D: -
J: TRBJ2-5
V: TRBV7-2
DNA: TGTGCCAGCAGCTTTGTAACAGGACAAGAGACCCAGTACTTC
CDR3: CASSFVTGQETQYF

D: TRBD1
J: TRBJ1-1
V: TRBV5-1
DNA: TGCGCCAGCAGCTTCGGACAGGCGCAGGAAGCTTTCTTT
CDR3: CASSFGQAQEAFF

D: -
J: TRBJ2-6
V: TRBV7-9
DNA: TGTGCCAGCAGCTTAGCGGCAGGGAAGTCTTCTGGGGCCAACGTCCTGACTTTC
CDR3: CASSLAAGKSSGANVLTF

D: TRBD1
J: TRBJ1-3
V: TRBV7-9
DNA: TGTGCCAGCAGCTTAGGGACAGGGTTTTTTCTCTCTGGAAACACCATATATTTT
CDR3: CASSLGTGFFLSGNTIYF

D: TRBD1
J: TRBJ2-7
V: TRBV30
DNA: TGTGCCTGGAGTCCAGGGACAGCATACTACGAGCAGTACTTC
CDR3: CAWSPGTAYYEQYF

D: -
J: TRBJ2-7
V: TRBV7-9
DNA: TGTGCCACCTGCCCACAGAGCTCCTACGAGCAGTACTTC
CDR3: CATCPQSSYEQYF

D: -
J: TRBJ1-4
V: TRBV28
DNA: TGTGCCAGCAGTTTACGGGGGGTGCGTGAAAAACTGTTTTTT
CDR3: CASSLRGVREKLFF

D: -
J: TRBJ2-5
V: TRBV1
DNA: TGCACCAGCAGCCAAGATCCTAGAGACAGGGGAGAGACCCAGTACTTC
CDR3: CTSSQDPRDRGETQYF

D: TRBD2
J: TRBJ2-3
V: TRBV2
DNA: TGTGCCAGCAGTGAAGCGGGAGGGGATACGCAGTATTTT
CDR3: CASSEAGGDTQYF

D: -
J: TRBJ1-1
V: TRBV27
DNA: TGTGCCAGCAGTTTTCAGGGGCCTTCTGAAGCTTTCTTT
CDR3: CASSFQGPSEAFF

D: -
J: TRBJ1-3
V: TRBV5-4
DNA: TGTGCCAGCAGCTTGGGACAGGCCATCTCTGGAAACACCATATATTTT
CDR3: CASSLGQAISGNTIYF

D: -
J: TRBJ1-1
V: TRBV9
DNA: TGTGCCAGCAAGAGGGTAGCCAGCACTGAAGCTTTCTTT
CDR3: CASKRVASTEAFF